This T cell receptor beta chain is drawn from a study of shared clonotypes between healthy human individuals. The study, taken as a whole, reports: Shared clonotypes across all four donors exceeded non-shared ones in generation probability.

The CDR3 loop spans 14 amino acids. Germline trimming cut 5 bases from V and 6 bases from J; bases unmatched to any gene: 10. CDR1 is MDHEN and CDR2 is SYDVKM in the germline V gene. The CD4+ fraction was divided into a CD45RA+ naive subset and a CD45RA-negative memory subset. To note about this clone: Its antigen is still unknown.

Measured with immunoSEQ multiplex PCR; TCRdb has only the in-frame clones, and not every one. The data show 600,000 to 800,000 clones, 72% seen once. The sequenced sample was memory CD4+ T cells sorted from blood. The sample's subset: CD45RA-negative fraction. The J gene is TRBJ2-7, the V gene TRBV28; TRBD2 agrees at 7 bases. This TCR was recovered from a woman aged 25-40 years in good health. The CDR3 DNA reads TGTGCCAGCAGTCGCGGACTAGGTGTTCTCGAGCAGTACTTC. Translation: CASSRGLGVLEQYF.